This entry lists 14 T cell receptor beta chains sequenced from one sample in a study of OX40 agonist ivuxolimab in advanced cancers. The assay was immunoSEQ multiplex PCR, and TCRdb's table has in-frame clones only and misses some. The sample consists of tens of thousands of clones, 75% to 90% of them appearing once. The sample in question was CD4+ or CD8+ T cells sorted from blood, obtained in a trial of the OX40 agonist ivuxolimab. These receptors all stem from an adult with an advanced solid tumor such as melanoma, head and neck, liver or kidney cancer.

The table lists this clone with a count of one. The V gene is TRBV11-2, the J gene TRBJ2-7; no reliable D call. This CDR3 region has 14 residues. Germline V CDR1 and CDR2: SGHAT, FQNNGV. V dropped 0 bases and J dropped 3 bases, with 9 bases sitting between them. CDR3 nucleotide sequence: TGTGCCAGCAGCTTAGAGTCTCGTCTCTACGAGCAGTACTTC. It yields the protein CASSLESRLYEQYF.

The V gene is TRBV11-2, the J gene TRBJ2-2; D is unclear. The germline V gene has CDR1 SGHAT and CDR2 FQNNGV. V was shortened by 4 bases and J by 5 bases, with 8 bases between the two germline ends. This CDR3 has 13 residues. The CDR3 loop reads CASSYGPTGELFF. The CDR3 region has the DNA TGTGCCAGCAGCTACGGTCCGACCGGGGAGCTGTTTTTT. The complete variable domain, with remaining parts taken from reference TRBV11-2 and TRBJ2-2, reads EAGVAQSPRYKIIEKRQSVAFWCNPISGHATLYWYQQILGQGPKLLIQFQNNGVVDDSQLPKDRFSAERLKGVDSTLKIQPAKLEDSAVYLCASSYGPTGELFFGEGSRLTVL.

The V and J genes are TRBV9 and TRBJ1-2; no clear D. Trimming took off 0 bases at V and 7 bases at J, with 4 bases between the two ends. Germline-derived CDR1 and CDR2 are SGDLS and YYNGEE. The CDR3 runs 11 residues. In DNA, the CDR3 is TGTGCCAGCAGCGTAGAAGGTGGCTACACCTTC. Its translation is CASSVEGGYTF.

The rearrangement links TRBV19 to TRBJ2-1; TRBD1 agrees at 9 bases. From germline, CDR1 is LNHDA and CDR2 SQIVND (reference sequence). This CDR3 region has 14 residues. V was pared by 5 bases and J by 8 bases, with 7 bases of the junction left unmatched. CDR3 DNA sequence: TGTGCCAGTAGTTCGGGACAGGGTGGGGATGAGCAGTTCTTC. This codes for CASSSGQGGDEQFF. The entire variable domain, with the rest obtained from reference TRBV19 and TRBJ2-1, is as follows: DGGITQSPKYLFRKEGQNVTLSCEQNLNHDAMYWYRQDPGQGLRLIYYSQIVNDFQKGDIAEGYSVSREKKESFPLTVTSAQKNPTAFYLCASSSGQGGDEQFFGPGTRLTVL.

The chain joins TRBV7-9 to TRBJ2-1, with unresolved D. Per the germline V gene, CDR1 is SEHNR and CDR2 is FQNEAQ (reference sequence). The CDR3 totals 14 residues. V shed 1 base and J shed 1 base, with 5 bases lying between them. This chain's CDR3 is CASSLETSYNEQFF. CDR3 nucleotide sequence: TGTGCCAGCAGCTTAGAAACATCCTACAATGAGCAGTTCTTC.

The J gene is TRBJ1-5, the V gene TRBV9; D may be TRBD1 (6 bases). The CDR3 is made up of 15 amino acids. Germline CDR1 is SGDLS and CDR2 is YYNGEE. Trimming took off 0 bases at V and 7 bases at J, with 14 bases between the two ends. CDR3 nucleotides: TGTGCCAGCAGCGTAGAAGGGGCAGGGGACCAGCCCCAGCATTTT. Its protein is CASSVEGAGDQPQHF.

This rearrangement joins TRBV19 to TRBJ2-5, with D perhaps being TRBD1 or TRBD2 (5 bases each). Germline V gives CDR1 LNHDA, CDR2 SQIVND (reference sequence). V gave up 3 bases and J gave up 5 bases, with 16 bases separating them. The CDR3 spans 15 residues. The CDR3 is CASSIPREKGETQYF. DNA of the CDR3: TGTGCCAGTAGTATTCCTAGGGAGAAGGGGGAGACCCAGTACTTC.

The V and J genes are TRBV14 and TRBJ1-3; TRBD1 is a possible D gene (6 bases). Trimming left V 0 bases short and J 5 bases short, with 14 bases between. CDR1 SGHDN and CDR2 FVKESK come from the germline V gene. The CDR3 runs to 16 residues. DNA for the CDR3: TGTGCCAGCAGCCAAGACTCTACTACAGGGAGAAACACCATATATTTT. It encodes CASSQDSTTGRNTIYF.

This clone showed up just a few times. Written as DNA, the CDR3 is TGTGCCAGCAGCCGTACCGGGACTCCTAATGAAAAACTGTTTTTT. Amino acid sequence: CASSRTGTPNEKLFF. The chain combines TRBV11-1 with TRBJ1-4, with a weak D call TRBD1 (5 bases). The germline V gene has CDR1 SGHAT and CDR2 FQDESV (reference sequence). V lost 5 bases and J 3 bases, leaving 13 bases between the germline ends. The length of the CDR3 is 15 residues.

This clone was seen only once. The chain uses TRBV11-2 and TRBJ2-3; D ambiguous. The CDR3 is 11 residues long. V was trimmed by 7 bases and J by 7 bases, leaving 9 bases between them. From germline, CDR1 is SGHAT and CDR2 FQNNGV. The CDR3 here is CASTLGYTQYF. In DNA, the CDR3 is TGTGCCAGCACCCTGGGGTATACGCAGTATTTT.

The chain combines TRBV2 with TRBJ2-7; possibly TRBD1 for D (5 bases). Trimming shortened V by 8 bases and J by 6 bases, and 20 bases separated the two germline ends. CDR1 and CDR2 (germline): SNHLY, FYNNEI. This CDR3 spans 14 amino acids. The CDR3 is CASARVGRLVEQYF. The CDR3 bases are TGTGCCAGCGCCCGCGTGGGGCGCCTCGTCGAGCAGTACTTC.

V is TRBV7-9 and J is TRBJ2-3, with 9 bases matching TRBD2. V lost 1 base, J lost 3 bases, and 5 bases stayed unmatched. Germline-derived CDR1 and CDR2 are SEHNR and FQNEAQ (reference sequence). The CDR3 is made up of 16 amino acids. CDR3 in DNA: TGTGCCAGCAGCTTAGTGGCGGGAGGGCGTACAGATACGCAGTATTTT. This encodes CASSLVAGGRTDTQYF.

This chain joins TRBV2 and TRBJ2-7, with D possibly being TRBD1 (6 bases). CDR1 is SNHLY, CDR2 FYNNEI, per germline. V was pared by 6 bases and J by 3 bases, with 18 bases between. The CDR3 runs 15 residues. As DNA, the CDR3 is TGTGCCAGCAGAGGCCAGACAGGAGAAAGCTACGAGCAGTACTTC. It is translated as CASRGQTGESYEQYF.

The V gene is TRBV19, the J gene TRBJ1-4; TRBD1 agrees at 8 bases. J gave up 1 base and V 5 bases, and 9 bases lay outside the gene matches. CDR1 is LNHDA, CDR2 SQIVND, per germline (reference sequence). CDR3 size: 17 residues. CDR3 DNA sequence: TGTGCCAGTAGTGTCGGACAGGGCGGGGGAACTAATGAAAAACTGTTTTTT. Protein: CASSVGQGGGTNEKLFF. Based on the CDR3 plus reference TRBV19 and TRBJ1-4, the full variable domain is DGGITQSPKYLFRKEGQNVTLSCEQNLNHDAMYWYRQDPGQGLRLIYYSQIVNDFQKGDIAEGYSVSREKKESFPLTVTSAQKNPTAFYLCASSVGQGGGTNEKLFFGSGTQLSVL.